This TCR beta chain is from a study of a mutant IDH1 vaccine in newly diagnosed glioma. Study background: Onset of vaccination occurred 4-6 weeks following radiotherapy alone, or with temozolomide cycles. An approximately 62% male, approximately 38% female split and a mean age of around 41 years characterized treated patients. V12 fell at week 35 and V13, the study end, at week 47.

The time point: week 35, safety follow-up. A single vaccine dose contained 300 ug of mutant IDH1 20-mer peptide, and topical imiquimod was used with it. Comments on this clone: Its antigen is currently unknown.

Sequencing used immunoSEQ multiplex PCR; TCRdb keeps in-frame clones, though not all of them. The sample lists 60,000 to 65,000 clones; 84% were seen once. Sequencing was performed on PBMCs, taken from a glioma patient whose treatment included an IDH1 peptide vaccine. This sequence was found in a man aged 25-45 years with glioma.

The CDR3 DNA follows: TGTGCCAGCAGCTTATTGGCGGGGGCGCTTACCGGGGAGCTGTTTTTT. Its translation: CASSLLAGALTGELFF. The V and J genes are TRBV7-2 and TRBJ2-2; possibly TRBD2 for D (7 bases). CDR1 and CDR2 (germline): SGHTA, FQGNSA. The CDR3 has 16 amino acids. The V and J ends lost 2 bases and 5 bases respectively, with 15 bases between them. Together with reference TRBV7-2 and TRBJ2-2, the CDR3 gives the full variable domain: GAGVSQSPSNKVTEKGKDVELRCDPISGHTALYWYRQSLGQGLEFLIYFQGNSAPDKSGLPSDRFSAERTGGSVSTLTIQRTQQEDSAVYLCASSLLAGALTGELFFGEGSRLTVL.